The entry below gives a single T cell receptor beta chain sequence along with its context. This CDR3 has 12 residues. In germline, CDR1 is SQVTM, CDR2 ANQGSEA. V was shortened by 4 bases and J by 7 bases, with 10 bases between the two germline ends. The sample comes from a study of blood T cell repertoires in COVID-19. Whole-study context: Acute-phase and convalescent COVID-19 samples originated in the United States, Italy and Spain.

Per the original methods: Researchers report that nucleated cell counts were estimated from reference gene primer amplification. Produced via immunoSEQ multiplex PCR; TCRdb's table is partial and in-frame only. D and trimming were read from the DNA, whereas the V and J calls and clone size are those reported in that table. This table holds 150,000 to 200,000 clones, approximately 88% found once. It was within 2 weeks before study entry that exposed participants met a COVID-19 case. The sequencing sample was made of PBMCs or T cells enriched from blood (not recorded which). The chain carries TRBV29-1 and TRBJ2-2; a possible D gene is TRBD2 (5 bases). The TCR was taken from a man aged 65 to 79 who had been exposed to COVID-19. The CDR3, as DNA: TGCAGCGTTGCCGGGGATGGCGGGGAGCTGTTTTTT. Translated: CSVAGDGGELFF.